Presented here are 23 T cell receptor beta chains from one specimen sequenced in a study of T cell responses to AZD1222 COVID-19 vaccine. Profiled with immunoSEQ multiplex PCR; TCRdb holds only in-frame clones, not every one. The table lists approximately 96,000 clones, roughly 86% of them singletons, with 5.6% in the top ten. Sequenced here: peripheral blood, sampled 28 days after the second AZD1222 dose. These receptors all come from an adult who received the AZD1222 COVID-19 vaccine.

In this sample, this clone turned up a few times. The V gene is TRBV6-2 or TRBV6-3, the J gene TRBJ2-7; perhaps TRBD1 as D (5 bases). The CDR3 extends over 14 amino acids. V was pared by 4 bases and J by 5 bases, with 15 bases between. Per germline, CDR1 MNHEY and CDR2 SVGEGT. The CDR3 protein is CASSSRQGVDEQYF. The CDR3 coding sequence is TGTGCCAGCAGTTCCAGGCAGGGCGTCGACGAGCAGTACTTC.

The genes are TRBV7-2 and TRBJ2-2; weak D call: TRBD2 (6 bases). V was cut by 5 bases and J by 4 bases, with 17 bases left in between. CDR3 length: 16 residues. Germline CDR1 and CDR2: SGHTA and FQGNSA. The CDR3 coding sequence is TGTGCCAGCAGCCTGGTCGGGGGAGCGGGCACCGGGGAGCTGTTTTTT. Encoded protein: CASSLVGGAGTGELFF.

The chain carries TRBV2 and TRBJ2-7, with TRBD1 as a possible D gene (5 bases). V was cut by 1 base and J by 5 bases, with 15 bases left in between. CDR1 SNHLY and CDR2 FYNNEI come from the germline V gene. The CDR3 contains 15 residues. The CDR3 bases are TGTGCCAGCAGTGAAGGCCGGATAGCCAGGGACGAGCAGTACTTC. It codes for CASSEGRIARDEQYF.

This rearrangement joins TRBV19 to TRBJ1-1, with a weak D call TRBD1 (6 bases). The CDR3 is 14 amino acids. CDR1 LNHDA and CDR2 SQIVND come from the germline V gene (reference sequence). Deletions cut 5 bases from V and 6 bases from J, with 16 bases between. CDR3 bases: TGTGCCAGTAGTCCGATACAGGGTAGGGCTGAAGCTTTCTTT. Translated: CASSPIQGRAEAFF.

The V call is TRBV4-2, the J call TRBJ2-7, with 9 bases matching TRBD2. The CDR3 extends over 15 amino acids. V shed 4 bases, J shed 3 bases, and the junction held 7 bases outside the gene matches. Germline CDR1 LGHNA, CDR2 YNFKEQ. CDR3 DNA: TGTGCCAGCAGCCCTGGGGGACTAGCCATCTACGAGCAGTACTTC. This sequence encodes CASSPGGLAIYEQYF.

The gene calls are TRBV4-2 and TRBJ1-2; the D gene is possibly TRBD1 (5 bases). Germline values: CDR1 LGHNA, CDR2 YNFKEQ. V dropped 3 bases and J dropped 7 bases, with 12 bases sitting between them. The CDR3 spans 13 residues. The CDR3 protein is CASSQGGRSGYTF. In nucleotides, the CDR3 is TGTGCCAGCAGCCAGGGGGGACGGTCTGGCTACACCTTC.

The chain couples TRBV7-9 to TRBJ2-2, with 9 bases lining up with TRBD2. Per germline, CDR1 SEHNR and CDR2 FQNEAQ (reference sequence). Trimming at V came to 6 bases and at J to 4 bases, leaving 6 bases not matched to a gene. There are 15 residues in the CDR3. The CDR3 DNA sequence: TGTGCCAGCAGTTACCGGCGGGGGGGCACCGGGGAGCTGTTTTTT. Protein: CASSYRRGGTGELFF. The variable domain in full, completed from reference TRBV7-9 and TRBJ2-2, reads DTGVSQNPRHKITKRGQNVTFRCDPISEHNRLYWYRQTLGQGPEFLTYFQNEAQLEKSRLLSDRFSAERPKGSFSTLEIQRTEQGDSAMYLCASSYRRGGTGELFFGEGSRLTVL.

Note on this clone: The same CDR3 can be traced to other DNA sequences in this sample. V usage is TRBV28 and J usage is TRBJ2-7, with TRBD2 identical over 7 bases. Germline V gene sequence: CDR1 MDHEN, CDR2 SYDVKM. Germline trimming cut 6 bases from V and 0 bases from J; bases unmatched to any gene: 5. The CDR3 contains 14 residues. The CDR3, as DNA: TGTGCCAGCAGCTTTGGCGGGAGCTCCTACGAGCAGTACTTC. It is translated as CASSFGGSSYEQYF.

V gene TRBV3-1 (or the pseudogene TRBV3-2) combines with J gene TRBJ1-5; 11 nucleotides agree with TRBD1. The CDR3 is 13 amino acids. Trimming removed 4 bases from V and 9 bases from J; junction bases left unmatched: 2. CDR1 LGHDT and CDR2 YNNKEL come from the germline V gene (reference sequence). The chain's CDR3 is CASSRGQGGPQHF. CDR3 sequence (DNA): TGTGCCAGCAGCCGGGGACAGGGGGGGCCCCAGCATTTT.

The chain joins TRBV6-5 to TRBJ1-4; D may be TRBD1 (5 bases). V lost 8 bases to trimming and J lost 4 bases, with 14 bases between them. Germline CDR1 MNHEY, CDR2 SVGAGI. The CDR3 spans 14 residues. CDR3 coding DNA: TGTGCCAGCCTCCGGGTCCAGGGTAATGAAAAACTGTTTTTT. This translates into CASLRVQGNEKLFF.

The rearrangement joins TRBV12-3 or TRBV12-4 to TRBJ2-7; D gene uncertain. Trimming cost V 8 bases and J 7 bases, with 15 bases left between them. There are 12 residues in the CDR3. CDR3 in DNA: TGTGCCAGCCGAGAGGCTGCCCGGGAGCAGTACTTC. Protein product: CASREAAREQYF.

The chain joins TRBV9 to TRBJ2-5; 10 positions agree with TRBD2. J lost 1 base, V lost 0 bases, and 3 bases had no gene match. Per germline, CDR1 SGDLS and CDR2 YYNGEE. The CDR3 extends over 16 amino acids. As DNA, the CDR3 is TGTGCCAGCAGCGTAGGTACTAGCGGGGTCCAAGAGACCCAGTACTTC. It encodes CASSVGTSGVQETQYF.

CDR3 nucleotide sequence: TGTGCCAGTCACAGGGGGCAAGAGCAGTACTTC. Its protein product is CASHRGQEQYF. The chain joins TRBV27 to TRBJ2-7; 9 bases line up with TRBD1. Germline values: CDR1 MNHEY, CDR2 SMNVEV (reference sequence). J lost 7 bases, V lost 9 bases, and 4 bases had no gene match. The CDR3 covers 11 residues.

The CDR3 nucleotides are TGTGCCAGCAGCCAAAGGGGCGGGCAGAACACTGAAGCTTTCTTT. It is translated as CASSQRGGQNTEAFF. This chain joins TRBV4-2 and TRBJ1-1; possible D gene TRBD1, 5 bases. CDR3 length equals 15 residues. Germline V CDR1 and CDR2: LGHNA, YNFKEQ. V was trimmed by 2 bases and J by 1 base, leaving 11 bases between them.

This chain joins TRBV19 and TRBJ2-1, with D unresolved. The V and J ends lost 6 bases and 6 bases respectively, with 18 bases between them. There are 15 residues in the CDR3. Germline values: CDR1 LNHDA, CDR2 SQIVND (reference sequence). In DNA, the CDR3 is TGTGCCAGTAGCCAACTTACGCTCAGAGGCAATGAGCAGTTCTTC. It yields the protein CASSQLTLRGNEQFF.

The chain has TRBV3-1 (or the pseudogene TRBV3-2) and TRBJ1-6, with D possibly matching TRBD1 (5 bases). CDR1 and CDR2 from the germline V gene are LGHDT and YNNKEL (reference sequence). The CDR3 is made up of 15 amino acids. V lost 3 bases and J lost 10, with 16 bases in between. The CDR3, as DNA: TGTGCCAGCAGCCAGAGTTCCGGGGGATACTCACCCCTCCACTTT. This codes for CASSQSSGGYSPLHF.

The CDR3 sequence is CASSAAGTSGIWTGELFF. The CDR3, as DNA: TGCGCCAGCAGCGCCGCAGGGACTAGCGGGATTTGGACCGGGGAGCTGTTTTTT. The chain couples TRBV5-1 to TRBJ2-2, with 13 bases lining up with TRBD2. V was pared by 4 bases and J by 5 bases, with 11 bases of the junction left unmatched. Germline CDR1 is SGHRS and CDR2 is YFSETQ. This CDR3 spans 18 amino acids.

The CDR3: CASSERQDYGYTF. In DNA, the CDR3 is TGTGCCAGCAGTGAACGACAGGACTATGGCTACACCTTC. The chain is built from TRBV9 and TRBJ1-2, with D possibly matching TRBD1 (6 bases). Germline loops: CDR1 SGDLS, CDR2 YYNGEE. V shed 5 bases and J shed 3 bases, with 11 bases lying between them. The CDR3 has 13 amino acids.

The chain is built from TRBV27 and TRBJ2-1; 14 bases align to TRBD2. The CDR3 is 17 amino acids. The germline gives CDR1 MNHEY, CDR2 SMNVEV (reference sequence). V lost 5 bases, J lost 7 bases, and 10 bases stayed unmatched. CDR3 sequence: CASSPRRTSGRRNEQFF. DNA for the CDR3: TGTGCCAGCAGTCCTAGACGGACTAGCGGGAGGAGGAATGAGCAGTTCTTC.

The table lists this clone with a count of one. The gene calls are TRBV3-1 (or the pseudogene TRBV3-2) and TRBJ2-7; D call uncertain. V was clipped by 0 bases and J by 2 bases, with 11 bases between them. The germline V gene has CDR1 LGHDT and CDR2 YNNKEL (reference sequence). This CDR3 is 15 amino acids long. The CDR3 reads CASSQEGRSAYEQYF. DNA for the CDR3: TGTGCCAGCAGCCAAGAAGGGCGGTCCGCCTACGAGCAGTACTTC.

The chain carries TRBV6-2 or TRBV6-3 and TRBJ1-5; TRBD1 might be the D (6 bases). Germline CDR1 and CDR2: MNHEY and SVGEGT. The CDR3 has 20 amino acids. The V and J ends lost 0 bases and 6 bases respectively, with 27 bases between them. CDR3 DNA sequence: TGTGCCAGCAGTTACTCTGTGCGTGGACAATCAAACTCCAGGGGTCAGCCCCAGCATTTT. Protein product: CASSYSVRGQSNSRGQPQHF.

In its sample, this clone was seen once. The chain combines TRBV6-2 or TRBV6-3 with TRBJ2-4; 8 positions agree with TRBD1. The V gene end was trimmed by 4 bases and the J gene end by 4 bases; junction bases not matched to a gene: 3. Germline CDR1 reads MNHEY; CDR2 reads SVGEGT. This CDR3 region has 14 residues. DNA for the CDR3: TGTGCCAGCAGTTGGGGGGACAGGAAAAACATTCAGTACTTC. It translates to CASSWGDRKNIQYF.

The V gene is TRBV7-9, the J gene TRBJ2-2; 8 bases map to TRBD1. V lost 1 base and J lost 2; bases outside the gene matches: 6. Germline CDR1 is SEHNR and CDR2 is FQNEAQ (reference sequence). The CDR3 covers 17 residues. CDR3 nucleotide sequence: TGTGCCAGCAGCTTAGACTGGGGACAGGCAAACACCGGGGAGCTGTTTTTT. The encoded protein is CASSLDWGQANTGELFF.